This T cell receptor beta chain originates from a study of blood T cells in healthy people across ages. Study-level points and caveats: Leaving the PBMCs unsorted stopped any conclusive comparison of naive versus antigen-experienced cells. A strong correlation was found between TCR beta diversity and the percentage of naive T cells.

PCR was performed a second time for about 7 to 12 cycles using a sample-barcoded 5' primer and a J-beta primer mix. One entry per CDR3 protein results from TCRdb running MiXCR on the 5' RACE reads. The sample carries hundreds of thousands of distinct CDR3 sequences, roughly 53% recorded once. This clonotype was recorded many times. The antigen is undetermined. This clonotype originated in a man aged 55 to 70 in good health. Material for sequencing was blood.

For the CDR3, the DNA is TGTGCCAGCAGCTTAGACCGGACAGGGGATGGCTACACCTTC. Protein: CASSLDRTGDGYTF. V usage is TRBV11-2 and J usage is TRBJ1-2; 9 bases line up with TRBD1. The V segment lost 0 bases and the J segment 6 bases; nucleotides outside the gene matches: 2. Germline CDR1 is SGHAT and CDR2 is FQNNGV. The CDR3 contains 14 residues. Supplemented by reference TRBV11-2 and TRBJ1-2, the full variable domain reads EAGVAQSPRYKIIEKRQSVAFWCNPISGHATLYWYQQILGQGPKLLIQFQNNGVVDDSQLPKDRFSAERLKGVDSTLKIQPAKLEDSAVYLCASSLDRTGDGYTFGSGTRLTVV.